The next 31 T cell receptor beta chains were all read from a single sample in a study of T cells expressing NK-cell markers. From the 5' RACE reads, TCRdb lists one entry per CDR3 protein and no DNA. The specimen's table records 150,000 or so distinct CDR3 sequences. The sample consisted of blood T cells: a sorted CD56 or NKG2C T cell subset, CD4+ or CD8+ T cells, or bulk PBMC T cells (not recorded which). These receptors all stem from a woman aged 45 to 65 in good health.

This sequence joins TRBV30 and TRBJ2-3. CDR3 length equals 13 residues. Germline V CDR1 and CDR2: GTSNPN, SVGIG (reference sequence). CDR3 in amino acids: CAWSVGRTDTQYF. Drawing the rest from reference TRBV30 and TRBJ2-3, the complete variable domain is SQTIHQWPATLVQPVGSPLSLECTVEGTSNPNLYWYRQAAGRGLQLLFYSVGIGQISSEVPQNLSASRPQDRQFILSSKKLLLSDSGFYLCAWSVGRTDTQYFGPGTRLTVL.

The rearrangement uses TRBV30 and TRBJ1-1. This CDR3 is built from 12 residues. CDR1 and CDR2 (germline): GTSNPN, SVGIG (reference sequence). The CDR3 sequence is CAWSQRVTEAFF. Filled out from reference TRBV30 and TRBJ1-1, the complete variable domain reads SQTIHQWPATLVQPVGSPLSLECTVEGTSNPNLYWYRQAAGRGLQLLFYSVGIGQISSEVPQNLSASRPQDRQFILSSKKLLLSDSGFYLCAWSQRVTEAFFGQGTRLTVV.

The V and J genes are TRBV7-8 and TRBJ2-1; TCRdb's D call, TRBD1, is unchecked because there is no DNA. This CDR3 region has 13 residues. Germline CDR1 reads SGHVS; CDR2 reads FQNEAQ. The CDR3 is CASSLSWGAEQFF.

V and J are TRBV2 and TRBJ2-1; TCRdb gives TRBD1 as the D gene, but with no DNA this cannot be confirmed. In germline, CDR1 is SNHLY, CDR2 FYNNEI. The CDR3 sequence is 13 residues long. CDR3 sequence reads: CAREGGTGNEQFF.

V gene TRBV6-6 combines with J gene TRBJ2-1; TCRdb's assignment of TRBD2 cannot be checked, as there is no DNA. Per germline, CDR1 MNHNY and CDR2 SVGAGI (reference sequence). The CDR3 contains 15 residues. The CDR3 sequence: CASTLKREGPDEQFF.

This chain connects TRBV12-3 or TRBV12-4 to TRBJ2-3; checking the TCRdb D call of TRBD2 is not possible without DNA. The length of the CDR3 is 15 residues. The CDR3 sequence is CASSLVLSPPDTQYF.

V usage is TRBV7-9 and J usage is TRBJ2-1; TCRdb's D call of TRBD1 is untestable without DNA. In germline, CDR1 is SEHNR, CDR2 FQNEAQ (reference sequence). The CDR3 has 13 amino acids. CDR3 residues: CASSPLTGNEQFF.

The CDR3 reads CASSQVHQPYNEQFF. The chain joins TRBV4-1 to TRBJ2-1. The CDR3 sequence is 15 residues long. The germline V gene has CDR1 MGHRA and CDR2 YSYEKL.

The chain links TRBV12-5 to TRBJ1-5; the D gene TCRdb calls, TRBD1, cannot be checked with no DNA. The germline CDR1 and CDR2 sequences are LGHNT and FRNRAP. The CDR3 is 13 amino acids. This CDR3 reads CASGFDRVQPQHF.

This clonotype is medium-sized (0.01 to 0.1%) by frequency. The CDR3 loop reads CASSLLGEGKLFF. This rearrangement joins TRBV7-6 to TRBJ1-4; TCRdb picks TRBD1, but there is no DNA to check that call. The CDR3 consists of 13 residues. Germline CDR1 SGHVS, CDR2 FNYEAQ. Full variable domain (rest looked up from reference TRBV7-6 and TRBJ1-4): GAGVSQSPRYKVTKRGQDVALRCDPISGHVSLYWYRQALGQGPEFLTYFNYEAQQDKSGLPNDRFSAERPEGSISTLTIQRTEQRDSAMYRCASSLLGEGKLFFGSGTQLSVL.

This chain links TRBV6-6 with TRBJ2-1; TCRdb returns TRBD2, unconfirmable since there is no DNA. The CDR3 totals 16 residues. Germline assignment: CDR1 MNHNY and CDR2 SVGAGI (reference sequence). Here the CDR3 reads CASSYSVAERYNEQFF.

The chain has TRBV24-1 and TRBJ2-1; TCRdb gives TRBD2 as the D gene, but with no DNA this cannot be confirmed. Germline CDR1 reads KGHDR; CDR2 reads SFDVKD. The CDR3 spans 13 residues. This CDR3 is CATGPLTNNEQFF.

This chain connects TRBV4-1 to TRBJ2-7; the TCRdb D gene call, TRBD1, has no DNA to confirm it. This CDR3 contains 15 residues. In germline, CDR1 is MGHRA, CDR2 YSYEKL. The CDR3: CASSQVSLGGAEQYF.

The V gene is TRBV4-1, the J gene TRBJ2-1. Germline V gene lookup returns CDR1 MGHRA and CDR2 YSYEKL. The CDR3 has 14 residues. CDR3 protein: CASSQGSGYNEQFF.

V gene TRBV4-1 combines with J gene TRBJ2-7; TCRdb's D call, TRBD1, is unchecked because there is no DNA. Germline V CDR1 and CDR2: MGHRA, YSYEKL. This CDR3 region has 15 residues. CDR3 sequence: CASSQVDRSALEQYF.

The chain is built from TRBV12-3 or TRBV12-4 and TRBJ2-1; there is no DNA to check the TCRdb D call of TRBD2. The length of the CDR3 is 14 residues. The CDR3 loop is CASSSGLVVNEQFF.

The chain's CDR3 is CASSRSRTSGQETQYF. The genes are TRBV3-1 and TRBJ2-5. This CDR3 has 16 residues. CDR1 and CDR2 from the germline V gene are LGHDT and YNNKEL (reference sequence).

V usage is TRBV27 and J usage is TRBJ2-1; TCRdb picks TRBD2, but there is no DNA to check that call. The CDR3 loop spans 14 amino acids. Looked up from germline, CDR1 is MNHEY and CDR2 is SMNVEV (reference sequence). The CDR3 sequence: CASSLLTGYNEQFF.

This sequence joins TRBV28 and TRBJ2-1; TCRdb's D call of TRBD2 is untestable without DNA. Germline loops: CDR1 MDHEN, CDR2 SYDVKM. The CDR3 is 15 residues long. CDR3 sequence: CASRFLTGTRDEQFF.

The genes are TRBV27 and TRBJ2-1; without DNA, the TCRdb call of TRBD2 cannot be checked. The length of the CDR3 is 14 residues. The germline CDR1 and CDR2 sequences are MNHEY and SMNVEV (reference sequence). CDR3: CASSSAGAYNEQFF.

This chain connects TRBV11-2 to TRBJ2-1; TCRdb indicates TRBD2, and absent DNA this call remains unverified. The CDR3 is made up of 17 amino acids. CDR1 is SGHAT, CDR2 FQNNGV, per germline. The CDR3 sequence: CASSLVPSSGLESWQFF.

CDR3 protein: CSARFQPGTSEYNEQFF. The V and J genes are TRBV20-1 and TRBJ2-1; the TRBD2 assignment by TCRdb is unverifiable without DNA. Germline V gives CDR1 DFQATT, CDR2 SNEGSKA (reference sequence). The CDR3 is 17 amino acids.

The chain is built from TRBV4-1 and TRBJ1-5; the TRBD1 assignment by TCRdb is unverifiable without DNA. The CDR3 covers 16 residues. In germline, CDR1 is MGHRA, CDR2 YSYEKL. CDR3: CASSQGGQGGNQPQHF.

This chain connects TRBV5-1 to TRBJ2-7; the D gene TCRdb calls, TRBD2, cannot be checked with no DNA. Germline V gives CDR1 SGHRS, CDR2 YFSETQ. The CDR3 has 13 residues. The CDR3 spells CASRASGSREQYF.

CDR3 protein: CASSSLRVSENEQFF. The J gene is TRBJ2-1, the V gene TRBV5-1. This CDR3 spans 15 amino acids. In germline, CDR1 is SGHRS, CDR2 YFSETQ.

This chain links TRBV7-2 with TRBJ2-7; TCRdb returns TRBD1, unconfirmable since there is no DNA. The CDR3 loop spans 14 amino acids. The V gene's germline CDR1 is SGHTA and CDR2 FQGNSA. The CDR3 is CASSLDEGAYEQYF. The full variable domain, rest sourced from reference TRBV7-2 and TRBJ2-7, is GAGVSQSPSNKVTEKGKDVELRCDPISGHTALYWYRQSLGQGLEFLIYFQGNSAPDKSGLPSDRFSAERTGGSVSTLTIQRTQQEDSAVYLCASSLDEGAYEQYFGPGTRLTVT.

The rearrangement uses TRBV15 and TRBJ2-1; TCRdb picks TRBD2, but there is no DNA to check that call. Germline V gene data show CDR1 as LNHNV and CDR2 as YYDKDF (reference sequence). The CDR3 is made up of 14 amino acids. CDR3 in amino acids: CATRPAGVGNEQFF.

The chain links TRBV29-1 to TRBJ1-2; without DNA, the TCRdb call of TRBD1 cannot be checked. The CDR3 runs 13 residues. CDR1 is SQVTM, CDR2 ANQGSEA, per germline. The CDR3 region is CSVETGGGYGYTF. The whole variable domain, remainder taken from reference TRBV29-1 and TRBJ1-2, is SAVISQKPSRDICQRGTSLTIQCQVDSQVTMMFWYRQQPGQSLTLIATANQGSEATYESGFVIDKFPISRPNLTFSTLTVSNMSPEDSSIYLCSVETGGGYGYTFGSGTRLTVV.

The chain links TRBV13 to TRBJ2-3; lacking DNA, the TRBD2 call made by TCRdb goes unchecked. The CDR3 covers 18 residues. CDR1 and CDR2 from the germline V gene are PRHDT and FYEKMQ (reference sequence). Here the CDR3 reads CASSLGLAGAPGTDTQYF.

The V call is TRBV2, the J call TRBJ2-3; TCRdb calls TRBD2, which cannot be checked without DNA. The CDR3 is 11 residues long. CDR1 SNHLY and CDR2 FYNNEI come from the germline V gene. CDR3 protein: CASRGGYTQYF.

The chain uses TRBV20-1 and TRBJ2-1. The CDR3 has 16 amino acids. Germline V gene sequence: CDR1 DFQATT, CDR2 SNEGSKA (reference sequence). This CDR3 is CSARDDAFGSYNEQFF.